A selection of T cell receptor beta chains follows, all from one sample in a study of blood T cell repertoires in COVID-19. The table came from immunoSEQ multiplex PCR; TCRdb's copy has only in-frame clones and leaves some out. In the table there are 200,000 to 250,000 clones, around nine tenths of which are singletons. Sample: PBMCs or T cells enriched from blood (not recorded which). Receptors originate from a woman aged 18-29 years who had recovered from COVID-19. The CDR3 runs from the conserved cysteine through the conserved F or W. D genes are given only for firm matches. The size field is filled for only some rows; it gives once, few, many or a size class.

abundance,v_gene,d_gene,j_gene,CDR3aa,CDR3nt
-,TRBV28,-,TRBJ2-1,CASGSSYNEQFF,TGTGCCTCCGGGAGCTCCTACAATGAGCAGTTCTTC
-,TRBV12-3/TRBV12-4,-,TRBJ1-2,CASSLRGSYGYTF,TGTGCCAGCAGTTTAAGGGGGTCCTATGGCTACACCTTC
-,TRBV19,TRBD1,TRBJ1-1,CASSYRGMNTEAFF,TGTGCCAGTAGTTACAGGGGGATGAACACTGAAGCTTTCTTT
-,TRBV27,TRBD1,TRBJ2-1,CASSRDRVRSNEQFF,TGTGCCAGCAGCCGAGACAGGGTGAGGAGCAATGAGCAGTTCTTC
-,TRBV3-1/TRBV3-2,TRBD1,TRBJ2-1,CASSRGIGTGGYNEQFF,TGTGCCAGCAGCAGGGGGATCGGGACAGGGGGTTACAATGAGCAGTTCTTC
-,TRBV27,TRBD1,TRBJ1-6,CASGRWGTGTNSPLHF,TGTGCCAGCGGTAGATGGGGGACAGGGACGAATTCACCCCTCCACTTT
-,TRBV4-1,-,TRBJ2-7,CASSQSRAGDYEQYF,TGCGCCAGCAGCCAATCGCGGGCAGGAGACTACGAGCAGTACTTC
once,TRBV5-6,TRBD1,TRBJ1-2,CASSLVRKGAFGYTF,TGTGCCAGCAGCTTGGTGCGTAAGGGGGCTTTTGGCTACACCTTC
-,TRBV7-2,TRBD2,TRBJ2-3,CASSLELAGAWDTQYF,TGTGCCAGCAGCTTAGAATTAGCGGGGGCTTGGGATACGCAGTATTTT
-,TRBV29-1,TRBD1,TRBJ1-1,CSVVTGGGTEAFF,TGCAGCGTTGTGACAGGGGGCGGCACTGAAGCTTTCTTT
-,TRBV7-9,-,TRBJ2-1,CASSGESGDEQFF,TGTGCCAGCAGCGGAGAATCAGGGGATGAGCAGTTCTTC
-,TRBV5-1,-,TRBJ1-1,CASSLLPNTEAFF,TGCGCCAGCAGCCTTCTTCCGAACACTGAAGCTTTCTTT
-,TRBV6-5,-,TRBJ2-5,CASSYPQGGQETQYF,TGTGCCAGCAGTTACCCCCAGGGAGGCCAAGAGACCCAGTACTTC
-,TRBV6-5,-,TRBJ2-7,CASRNQGYSSYEQYF,TGTGCCAGCAGGAACCAGGGGTATAGCTCCTACGAGCAGTACTTC
-,TRBV5-4,TRBD1,TRBJ1-2,CASSRGGDRGRGYGYTF,TGTGCCAGCAGCCGCGGAGGGGACAGGGGGCGCGGCTATGGCTACACCTTC
-,TRBV18,-,TRBJ1-1,CASSLSQVNSNTEAFF,TGTGCCAGCTCACTAAGCCAGGTTAACTCAAACACTGAAGCTTTCTTT
-,TRBV4-1,-,TRBJ1-2,CASSRDTGTNYGYTF,TGCGCCAGCAGCCGGGATACAGGGACTAACTATGGCTACACCTTC
-,TRBV10-3,TRBD1,TRBJ1-2,CAIQETGGLANYGYTF,TGTGCCATCCAGGAGACAGGGGGCCTAGCTAACTATGGCTACACCTTC
-,TRBV11-2,-,TRBJ2-4,CASSLTEVIQYF,TGTGCCAGCAGCCTGACAGAGGTCATTCAGTACTTC
-,TRBV9,TRBD1,TRBJ2-7,CASSVGQGLTYEQYF,TGTGCCAGCAGCGTAGGACAGGGGCTTACCTACGAGCAGTACTTC
-,TRBV18,TRBD1,TRBJ1-5,CASSPGQGVQPQHF,TGTGCCAGCTCACCCGGGCAGGGGGTTCAGCCCCAGCATTTT
-,TRBV7-3,TRBD2,TRBJ2-1,CASSLAKGGSYNEQFF,TGTGCCAGCAGCTTGGCCAAGGGCGGGAGCTACAATGAGCAGTTCTTC
few,TRBV10-3,TRBD1,TRBJ2-1,CAISRGTGDYNEQFF,TGTGCCATCAGTAGGGGGACAGGTGACTACAATGAGCAGTTCTTC
-,TRBV27,TRBD1,TRBJ2-7,CASSSQNRGPYEQYF,TGTGCCAGCAGTTCCCAAAACAGGGGACCCTACGAGCAGTACTTC
-,TRBV28,TRBD1,TRBJ1-2,CASSLVAGTGGFFSYGYTF,TGTGCCAGCAGTTTGGTGGCTGGGACAGGAGGTTTTTTTAGCTATGGCTACACCTTC
-,TRBV2,TRBD1,TRBJ1-2,CASSEYRTGDNYGYTF,TGTGCCAGCAGTGAATACCGGACAGGGGATAACTATGGCTACACCTTC
-,TRBV3-1/TRBV3-2,TRBD1,TRBJ1-6,CASSQGSGQGCSSYNSPLHF,TGTGCCAGCAGCCAAGGGTCAGGACAGGGGTGCAGCTCCTATAATTCACCCCTCCACTTT
-,TRBV27,TRBD1,TRBJ1-2,CASSPTGGWGYTF,TGTGCCAGTTCCCCCACAGGGGGTTGGGGCTACACCTTC
-,TRBV7-9,TRBD1,TRBJ2-5,CASSGEDRGETQYF,TGTGCCAGCAGCGGAGAAGACAGGGGAGAGACCCAGTACTTC
once,TRBV28,-,TRBJ1-1,CASSHPRVAAFF,TGTGCCAGCAGCCACCCCAGGGTCGCGGCTTTCTTT
once,TRBV27,TRBD2,TRBJ2-4,CASSHLAGGAKNIQYF,TGTGCCAGCAGTCACCTAGCGGGGGGGGCCAAAAACATTCAGTACTTC
once,TRBV4-2,-,TRBJ1-6,CASSRRGVGNSPLHF,TGTGCCAGCAGCCGCCGAGGAGTCGGAAATTCACCCCTCCACTTT
-,TRBV7-8,TRBD2,TRBJ2-6,CASSNGLAGLSGANVLTF,TGTGCCAGCAGCAATGGACTAGCGGGACTCTCTGGGGCCAACGTCCTGACTTTC
-,TRBV9,-,TRBJ2-4,CASSAEGRGANIQYF,TGTGCCAGCAGCGCGGAGGGGCGAGGGGCGAACATTCAGTACTTC
-,TRBV9,TRBD1,TRBJ1-2,CASSVGAGGNYGYTF,TGTGCCAGCAGCGTAGGGGCAGGGGGTAACTATGGCTACACCTTC
-,TRBV4-2,TRBD2,TRBJ2-1,CASSSRSLAGLYNEQFF,TGTGCCAGCAGCAGCAGGAGTCTAGCGGGGTTATACAATGAGCAGTTCTTC
-,TRBV7-8,-,TRBJ1-6,CASSSTPQQGRAPSSPLHF,TGTGCCAGCAGCTCCACGCCCCAACAGGGAAGGGCACCCTCTTCACCCCTCCACTTT
-,TRBV11-2,TRBD2,TRBJ2-7,CASSLTSRTSGEQYF,TGTGCCAGCAGCTTGACTAGCCGTACCTCGGGCGAGCAGTACTTC
-,TRBV19,-,TRBJ2-1,CASSTPGLPYNEQFF,TGTGCCAGTAGTACCCCGGGACTCCCTTACAATGAGCAGTTCTTC
-,TRBV10-3,-,TRBJ2-5,CAISPGTLETQYF,TGTGCCATCAGTCCAGGGACATTGGAGACCCAGTACTTC
-,TRBV29-1,-,TRBJ1-2,CSVEIEGLRTF,TGCAGCGTTGAGATTGAGGGACTCCGCACCTTC
-,TRBV10-3,TRBD1,TRBJ1-3,CAISESRPGQGNGNTIYF,TGTGCCATCAGTGAGTCGCGCCCAGGACAGGGCAACGGAAACACCATATATTTT